This entry concerns a single T cell receptor (beta chain). Its antigen remains unidentified. This sample was taken from a study of CD8 T cell repertoires and HIV-1 epitope variants. Study background: Control wells had CMV/EBV/flu peptides, negative Ebola AY9, or no peptide.

The CDR3 is 16 amino acids. V lost 5 bases, J lost 3 bases, and 11 bases stayed unmatched. Germline loops: CDR1 SGHTA, CDR2 FQGNSA. Produced via immunoSEQ multiplex PCR; TCRdb's table is partial and in-frame only. In the table there are about 5,600 clones, about 71% of which are singletons. V usage is TRBV7-2 and J usage is TRBJ2-5; TRBD2 matches at 8 bases. The specimen sequenced was cultured CD8+ T cells derived from PBMCs. The source is a male donor with HIV. The CDR3 sequence: CASSRKAGVREETQYF. The CDR3 nucleotides read TGTGCCAGCAGCAGAAAAGCGGGGGTCAGAGAAGAGACCCAGTACTTC.